This T cell receptor (beta chain) was profiled in a study of blood T cell repertoires in COVID-19. This clone was detected only once. Here immunoSEQ multiplex PCR was the method, and the copy in TCRdb shows in-frame clones only, minus some. The repertoire holds around 190,000 clones, about 70% seen once, with approximately 8.6% in the top ten. Looked up from germline, CDR1 is SGHTA and CDR2 is FQGNSA. The CDR3 spans 16 residues. The germline V and J ends were trimmed by 0 bases and 3 bases, with 12 bases remaining between them. The receptor was isolated from a woman aged 45-65 years with active or convalescent COVID-19. Sequencing was performed on peripheral blood. The rearrangement uses TRBV7-2 and TRBJ2-1; perhaps TRBD2 as D (6 bases). The CDR3 nucleotides are TGTGCCAGCAGCTTAGCTAGCGGTGGTTACTACAATGAGCAGTTCTTC. Translating it yields CASSLASGGYYNEQFF.